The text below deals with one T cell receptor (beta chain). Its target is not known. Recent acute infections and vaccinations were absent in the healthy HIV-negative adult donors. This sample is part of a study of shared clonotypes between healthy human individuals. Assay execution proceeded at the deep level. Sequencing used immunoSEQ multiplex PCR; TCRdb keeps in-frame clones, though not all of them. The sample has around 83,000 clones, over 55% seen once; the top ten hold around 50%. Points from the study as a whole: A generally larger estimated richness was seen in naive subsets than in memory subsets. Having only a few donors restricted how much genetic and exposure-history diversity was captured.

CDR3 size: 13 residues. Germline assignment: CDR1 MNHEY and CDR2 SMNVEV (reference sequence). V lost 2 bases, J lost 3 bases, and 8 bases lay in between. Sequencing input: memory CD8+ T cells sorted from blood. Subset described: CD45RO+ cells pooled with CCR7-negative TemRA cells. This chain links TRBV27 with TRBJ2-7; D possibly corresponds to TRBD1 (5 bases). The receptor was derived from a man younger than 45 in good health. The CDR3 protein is CASSLRDSYEQYF. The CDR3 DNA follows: TGTGCCAGCAGTTTAAGAGACAGCTACGAGCAGTACTTC.